The 4 T cell receptor beta chains presented below share a single source sample, sequenced in a study of response to subunit inactivated influenza vaccine. TCRdb reprocessed the RT-PCR reads with MiXCR, giving one entry per CDR3 protein. The sample lists 170,000 or so distinct CDR3 sequences; about 10% were seen once. This sample comprised CD8+ T cells sorted from PBMCs, obtained 23 months after vaccination. The origin of the receptors is a man aged 45 to 75 who received an inactivated influenza vaccine.

The chain is built from TRBV10-2 and TRBJ2-1; D is perhaps TRBD2 (6 bases). Germline CDR1 reads WSHSY; CDR2 reads SAAADI. The CDR3 loop spans 14 amino acids. V shed 7 bases and J shed 3 bases, with 13 bases lying between them. In nucleotides, the CDR3 is TGCGCCAGCACCCTTGGAGGGGACTACAATGAGCAGTTCTTC. It specifies CASTLGGDYNEQFF.

V usage is TRBV9 and J usage is TRBJ2-7, with a tentative D call TRBD1 (6 bases). The V gene's germline CDR1 is SGDLS and CDR2 YYNGEE. The CDR3 runs 14 residues. Trimming removed 0 bases at V and 5 bases at J, with 12 bases between. For the CDR3, the DNA is TGTGCCAGCAGCGTAGACAGGGAATCCCACGAGCAGTACTTC. Its protein product is CASSVDRESHEQYF.

This clonotype was seen more than once but under ten times. The genes are TRBV7-9 and TRBJ2-3, with a tentative D call TRBD2 (6 bases). The germline V and J ends were trimmed by 1 base and 2 bases, with 10 bases remaining between them. This CDR3 contains 15 residues. Per the germline V gene, CDR1 is SEHNR and CDR2 is FQNEAQ (reference sequence). The CDR3 sequence is CASSLGTTVTDTQYF. CDR3 DNA sequence: TGTGCCAGCAGCTTAGGGACTACCGTCACAGATACGCAGTATTTT.

The genes are TRBV2 and TRBJ2-2; no reliable D call. The germline V gene encodes CDR1 SNHLY and CDR2 FYNNEI. V was pared by 8 bases and J by 0 bases, with 10 bases between. This CDR3 has 14 residues. CDR3 sequence reads: CASYGWANTGELFF. The CDR3 DNA reads TGTGCCAGCTACGGGTGGGCGAACACCGGGGAGCTGTTTTTT.